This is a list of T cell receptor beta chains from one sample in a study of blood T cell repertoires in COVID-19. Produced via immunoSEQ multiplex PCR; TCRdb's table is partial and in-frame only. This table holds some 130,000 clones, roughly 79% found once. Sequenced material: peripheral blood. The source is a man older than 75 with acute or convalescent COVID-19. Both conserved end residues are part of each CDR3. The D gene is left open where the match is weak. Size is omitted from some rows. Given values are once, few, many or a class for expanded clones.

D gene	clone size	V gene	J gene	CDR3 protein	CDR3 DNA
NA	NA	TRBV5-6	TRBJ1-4	CASSLVGGSEKLFF	TGTGCCAGCAGCTTGGTGGGGGGATCCGAAAAACTGTTTTTT
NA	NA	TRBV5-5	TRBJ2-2	CASSRVSNTGELFF	TGTGCCAGCAGCCGTGTCTCGAACACCGGGGAGCTGTTTTTT
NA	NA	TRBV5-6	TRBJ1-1	CASSLRENSEAFF	TGTGCCAGCAGCTTGAGGGAGAATAGCGAAGCTTTCTTT
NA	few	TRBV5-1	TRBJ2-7	CASSAGLNYEQYF	TGCGCCAGCAGCGCGGGACTGAACTACGAGCAGTACTTC
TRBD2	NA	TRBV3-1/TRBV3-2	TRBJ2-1	CASGLTSGGANEQFF	TGTGCCAGCGGGCTGACTAGCGGGGGGGCCAATGAGCAGTTCTTC
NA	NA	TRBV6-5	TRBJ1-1	CASQTFTRGTEAFF	TGTGCCAGCCAGACATTCACCCGGGGGACTGAAGCTTTCTTT
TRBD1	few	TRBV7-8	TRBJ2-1	CASSSRDRIYNEQFF	TGTGCCAGCAGCTCCCGGGACAGGATCTACAATGAGCAGTTCTTC
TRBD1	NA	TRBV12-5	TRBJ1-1	CASGPGQTMNTEAFF	TGTGCTAGTGGGCCGGGACAGACTATGAACACTGAAGCTTTCTTT
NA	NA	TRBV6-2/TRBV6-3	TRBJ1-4	CASSYSPRGGEKLFF	TGTGCCAGCAGTTACTCCCCCCGAGGGGGTGAAAAACTGTTTTTT
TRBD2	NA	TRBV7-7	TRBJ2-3	CASSSRGEVTDTQYF	TGTGCCAGCAGCTCCCGGGGGGAGGTCACAGATACGCAGTATTTT
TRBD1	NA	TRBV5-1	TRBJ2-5	CASSLDRGSGETQYF	TGCGCCAGCAGCTTAGACAGGGGGTCTGGAGAGACCCAGTACTTC
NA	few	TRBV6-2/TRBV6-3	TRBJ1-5	CASSSNRENQPQHF	TGTGCCAGCAGTTCAAACAGGGAGAATCAGCCCCAGCATTTT
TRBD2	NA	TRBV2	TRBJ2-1	CASSLLAASYNEQFF	TGTGCCAGCAGCCTACTAGCGGCCTCCTACAATGAGCAGTTCTTC
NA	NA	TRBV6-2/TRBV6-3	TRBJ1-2	CASSYLQGNGYTF	TGTGCCAGCAGTTACCTACAGGGTAATGGCTACACCTTC
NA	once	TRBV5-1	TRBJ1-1	CASSLGGQINTEAFF	TGCGCCAGCAGCTTGGGCGGGCAGATAAACACTGAAGCTTTCTTT
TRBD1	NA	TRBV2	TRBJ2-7	CASGTGGLEQYF	TGTGCCAGTGGGACAGGGGGCCTCGAGCAGTACTTC
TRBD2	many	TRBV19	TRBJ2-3	CASSIAGGTYTQYF	TGTGCCAGTAGTATAGCGGGGGGTACATATACGCAGTATTTT
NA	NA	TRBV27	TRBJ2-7	CASGRYEQYF	TGTGCCAGCGGGAGGTACGAGCAGTACTTC
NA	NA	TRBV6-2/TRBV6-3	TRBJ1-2	CASSYPDRANYGYTF	TGTGCCAGCAGTTACCCCGACAGAGCTAACTATGGCTACACCTTC
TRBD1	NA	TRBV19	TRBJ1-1	CASSNDRGAEAFF	TGTGCCAGTAGTAACGACAGGGGAGCTGAAGCTTTCTTT
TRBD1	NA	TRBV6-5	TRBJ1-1	CATYREGAATEAFF	TGTGCCACCTATAGAGAGGGGGCAGCCACTGAAGCTTTCTTT
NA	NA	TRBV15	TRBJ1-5	CATSRDEGTHQPQHF	TGTGCCACCAGCAGAGATGAGGGCACCCATCAGCCCCAGCATTTT
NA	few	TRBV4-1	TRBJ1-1	CASSQVPQGGTEAFF	TGCGCCAGCAGCCAAGTACCACAGGGAGGGACTGAAGCTTTCTTT
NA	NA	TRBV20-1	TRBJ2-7	CSASPGLYEQYF	TGCAGTGCTAGTCCAGGGCTCTACGAGCAGTACTTC
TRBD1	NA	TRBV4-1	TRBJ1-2	CASSQTTTGNYGYTF	TGCGCCAGCAGCCAAACCACGACAGGGAACTATGGCTACACCTTC
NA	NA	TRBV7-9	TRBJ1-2	CASSSGGQGFGYTF	TGTGCCAGCAGCTCCGGTGGGCAGGGGTTTGGCTACACCTTC
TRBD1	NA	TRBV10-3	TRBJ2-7	CAISEGTGAPYEQYF	TGTGCCATCAGTGAAGGGACAGGGGCACCCTACGAGCAGTACTTC
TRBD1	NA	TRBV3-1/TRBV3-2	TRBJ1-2	CASSPRGLSYGYTF	TGTGCCAGCAGCCCCAGGGGGCTTAGCTATGGCTACACCTTC
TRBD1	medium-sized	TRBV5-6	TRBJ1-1	CASSPKGTGITEAFF	TGTGCCAGCAGCCCAAAGGGGACAGGGATCACTGAAGCTTTCTTT
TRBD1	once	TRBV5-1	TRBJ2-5	CASSSTGVSETQYF	TGCGCCAGCAGCTCAACAGGGGTTTCGGAGACCCAGTACTTC
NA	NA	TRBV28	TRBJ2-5	CASSFLPGQETQYF	TGTGCCAGCAGTTTTCTCCCCGGCCAAGAGACCCAGTACTTC